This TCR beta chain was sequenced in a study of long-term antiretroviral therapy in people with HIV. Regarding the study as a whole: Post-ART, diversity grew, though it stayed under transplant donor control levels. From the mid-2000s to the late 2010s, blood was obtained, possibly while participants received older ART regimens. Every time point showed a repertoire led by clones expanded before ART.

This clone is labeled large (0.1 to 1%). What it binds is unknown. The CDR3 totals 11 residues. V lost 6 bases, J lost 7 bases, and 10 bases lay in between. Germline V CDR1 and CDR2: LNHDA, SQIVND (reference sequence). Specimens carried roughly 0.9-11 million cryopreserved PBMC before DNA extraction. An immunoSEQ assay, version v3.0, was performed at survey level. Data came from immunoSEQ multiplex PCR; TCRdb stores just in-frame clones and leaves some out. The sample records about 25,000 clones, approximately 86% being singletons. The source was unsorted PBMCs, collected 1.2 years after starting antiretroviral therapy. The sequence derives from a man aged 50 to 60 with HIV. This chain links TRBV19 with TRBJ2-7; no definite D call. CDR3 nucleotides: TGTGCCAGTAGCGTCTTCGGGGAGCAGTACTTC. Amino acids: CASSVFGEQYF.